Below, 26 T cell receptor beta chains from the same sample are listed, as sequenced in a study of cytomegalovirus exposure and HLA in healthy donors. Primers: 60 Vbeta forward and 13 Jbeta reverse. Only in-frame clones appear in the TCRdb table, and some are missing; sequencing was by immunoSEQ multiplex PCR. The data hold under 300,000 clones, with nearly 95% observed a single time. Sequences were obtained from PBMCs. The receptors derive from a girl between 2 and 10 years old in good health and CMV-seronegative.

The rearrangement joins TRBV27 to TRBJ1-6; TRBD1 matches 7 bases. J lost 6 bases, V lost 5 bases, and 7 bases had no gene match. The CDR3 is 15 amino acids. CDR1 MNHEY and CDR2 SMNVEV come from the germline V gene (reference sequence). CDR3 sequence: CASSPRTGGNSPLHF. The CDR3 coding sequence is TGTGCCAGCAGTCCCCGGACAGGAGGTAATTCACCCCTCCACTTT.

The chain combines TRBV11-2 with TRBJ1-2; D gene ambiguous. Trimming cost V 0 bases and J 8 bases, with 7 bases left between them. CDR3 length equals 12 residues. In germline, CDR1 is SGHAT, CDR2 FQNNGV. CDR3: CASSLDQVGYTF. CDR3 in DNA: TGTGCCAGCAGCTTAGATCAGGTCGGCTACACCTTC.

On this clone itself: The junction departs from the called germline gene at one end, perhaps through a read error. The sample carries other DNA sequences with the same CDR3. The genes are TRBV13 and TRBJ2-7; no definite D call. CDR3 size: 12 residues. The germline V gene encodes CDR1 PRHDT and CDR2 FYEKMQ (reference sequence). CDR3 nucleotides: TGCGCCAGCAGCTTATCCCCCGACGAGCAGTACTTC. This codes for CASSLSPDEQYF. Combining the CDR3 with reference TRBV13 and TRBJ2-7 gives the whole variable domain AAGVIQSPRHLIKEKRETATLKCYPIPRHDTVYWYQQGPGQDPQFLISFYEKMQSDKGSIPDRFSAQQFSDYHSELNMSSLELGDSALYFCASSLSPDEQYFGPGTRLTVT.

The rearrangement joins TRBV6-1 to TRBJ2-1; 8 positions match TRBD1. This CDR3 has 12 residues. Per germline, CDR1 MNHNS and CDR2 SASEGT. V lost 10 bases and J lost 7; bases outside the gene matches: 6. The DNA for the CDR3 is TGTGCCACCTCACGGACAGGGAATGAGCAGTTCTTC. It encodes CATSRTGNEQFF.

The V call is TRBV6-1, the J call TRBJ2-7, with D perhaps matching TRBD1 (6 bases). V shed 10 bases and J shed 4 bases, with 17 bases lying between them. Germline V lookup: CDR1 MNHNS, CDR2 SASEGT. The CDR3 covers 13 residues. DNA for the CDR3: TGTGCCACCTTAAGACAGGCACCTTACGAGCAGTACTTC. Encoded protein: CATLRQAPYEQYF.

This chain uses TRBV13 with TRBJ1-1; 7 nucleotides match TRBD1. Germline values: CDR1 PRHDT, CDR2 FYEKMQ (reference sequence). V dropped 5 bases and J dropped 0; count of bases not matched to a gene: 9. CDR3 length: 16 amino acids. CDR3 amino acids: CASSPATGMMNTEAFF. Here the CDR3 DNA reads TGTGCCAGCAGCCCGGCGACAGGGATGATGAACACTGAAGCTTTCTTT.

J is TRBJ2-3 and V is TRBV30; 9 bases are a match to TRBD1. Germline CDR1 reads GTSNPN; CDR2 reads SVGIG (reference sequence). The CDR3 extends over 18 amino acids. V was clipped by 2 bases and J by 2 bases; unmatched bases: 14. CDR3 in amino acids: CAWSSRPGQGHLTDTQYF. In DNA, the CDR3 is TGTGCCTGGAGTTCCAGACCGGGACAGGGCCATCTCACAGATACGCAGTATTTT.

The V gene is TRBV13, the J gene TRBJ2-7; TRBD1 is a possible D gene (6 bases). Germline V gene sequence: CDR1 PRHDT, CDR2 FYEKMQ (reference sequence). V lost 5 bases, J lost 0 bases, and 11 bases lay in between. The CDR3 contains 14 residues. The CDR3 sequence is CASSGGHPSYEQYF. CDR3 nucleotide sequence: TGTGCCAGCAGCGGGGGACACCCCTCCTACGAGCAGTACTTC.

This rearrangement joins TRBV9 to TRBJ1-6, with D perhaps TRBD1 (5 bases). V dropped 0 bases and J dropped 10 bases, with 26 bases sitting between them. Per the germline V gene, CDR1 is SGDLS and CDR2 is YYNGEE. This CDR3 spans 19 amino acids. Written as DNA, the CDR3 is TGTGCCAGCAGCGTAGGATCGGACATGGCATTAGGTGTATGGTCACCCCTCCACTTT. Its protein is CASSVGSDMALGVWSPLHF. The variable domain in full, with the rest retrieved from reference TRBV9 and TRBJ1-6, is DSGVTQTPKHLITATGQRVTLRCSPRSGDLSVYWYQQSLDQGLQFLIQYYNGEERAKGNILERFSAQQFPDLHSELNLSSLELGDSALYFCASSVGSDMALGVWSPLHFGNGTRLTVT.

The chain carries TRBV10-3 and TRBJ2-1, with TRBD2 matching over 10 bases. V lost 6 bases, J lost 3 bases, and 8 bases stayed unmatched. Germline assignment: CDR1 ENHRY and CDR2 SYGVKD. This CDR3 has 16 amino acids. The CDR3, as DNA: TGTGCCATCAGCCTATCCGGGACTAGCGTCTACAATGAGCAGTTCTTC. It is translated as CAISLSGTSVYNEQFF.

V gene TRBV5-6 combines with J gene TRBJ2-5; D gene ambiguous. Germline V gene lookup returns CDR1 SGHDT and CDR2 YYEEEE. The length of the CDR3 is 15 residues. Trimming removed 4 bases from V and 11 bases from J, with 24 bases in between. CDR3 nucleotide sequence: TGTGCCAGCAGCCCCCGCTACCCGGAGCCAACGGAGCAGTACTTC. As protein: CASSPRYPEPTEQYF.

The V gene is TRBV10-3, the J gene TRBJ2-3; D might be TRBD1 (6 bases). The ends were cut back, 1 base at V and 0 bases at J, with 8 bases in the middle. This CDR3 has 15 residues. Looked up from germline, CDR1 is ENHRY and CDR2 is SYGVKD. In DNA form, the CDR3 reads TGTGCCATCAGTGAGTTGGACAGTAGCACAGATACGCAGTATTTT. This sequence encodes CAISELDSSTDTQYF.

This chain uses TRBV27 with TRBJ1-4; D may be TRBD1 (5 bases). This CDR3 has 15 amino acids. The ends were cut back, 5 bases at V and 3 bases at J, with 13 bases in the middle. Germline lookup yields CDR1 MNHEY and CDR2 SMNVEV (reference sequence). The DNA for the CDR3 is TGTGCCAGCAGTCAGGGCCCTGCGGCTAATGAAAAACTGTTTTTT. It specifies CASSQGPAANEKLFF.

The rearrangement uses TRBV7-9 and TRBJ2-7; 7 bases are shared with TRBD1. The V gene end was trimmed by 4 bases and the J gene end by 4 bases; junction bases not matched to a gene: 13. This CDR3 comprises 16 residues. Germline-derived CDR1 and CDR2 are SEHNR and FQNEAQ (reference sequence). The CDR3 spells CASSSSTGLQNYEQYF. Written as DNA, the CDR3 is TGTGCCAGCAGCTCCTCGACAGGGCTACAAAATTACGAGCAGTACTTC.

The V gene is TRBV5-1, the J gene TRBJ2-3; 12 nucleotides agree with TRBD2. Germline V gene lookup returns CDR1 SGHRS and CDR2 YFSETQ. V dropped 4 bases and J dropped 1; count of bases not matched to a gene: 13. This CDR3 comprises 19 residues. In DNA form, the CDR3 reads TGCGCCAGCAGCCCACCTAGCGGGGGGGCCCGGAGGGGCACAGATACGCAGTATTTT. Translating gives CASSPPSGGARRGTDTQYF.

This clone was recorded only once. The V call is TRBV19, the J call TRBJ1-1, with a possible D match to TRBD1 (6 bases). Between the trimmed V and J ends, which lost 6 bases and 2 bases, there was a span of 10 bases. The CDR3 covers 13 residues. Germline values: CDR1 LNHDA, CDR2 SQIVND (reference sequence). The CDR3, as DNA: TGTGCCAGTAGGATACAGGGAAACACTGAAGCTTTCTTT. Translated, it gives CASRIQGNTEAFF.

This chain links TRBV4-1 with TRBJ2-3; 7 positions match TRBD2. The V segment lost 1 base and the J segment 6 bases; nucleotides outside the gene matches: 1. The germline V gene has CDR1 MGHRA and CDR2 YSYEKL. The CDR3 extends over 13 amino acids. CDR3 region: CASSQGGGDTQYF. CDR3 DNA sequence: TGCGCCAGCAGCCAAGGGGGAGGGGATACGCAGTATTTT.

The chain couples TRBV30 to TRBJ1-3; D is uncertain. The CDR3 has 13 residues. Per the germline V gene, CDR1 is GTSNPN and CDR2 is SVGIG (reference sequence). With 7 bases removed from V and 0 bases from J, the gap between germline ends came to 10 bases. The CDR3 spells CASSADSGNTIYF. The CDR3 DNA follows: TGTGCCTCCTCGGCGGACTCTGGAAACACCATATATTTT.

The rearrangement links TRBV10-3 to TRBJ1-2; a possible D gene is TRBD1 (5 bases). The ends were cut back, 6 bases at V and 1 base at J, with 9 bases in the middle. Looked up from germline, CDR1 is ENHRY and CDR2 is SYGVKD. The CDR3 is made up of 13 amino acids. The CDR3: CAIRIDSNYGYTF. The DNA of the CDR3 is TGTGCCATCAGGATCGACAGTAACTATGGCTACACCTTC.

The CDR3 region has the DNA TGTGCCAGCAGACCCAACAGGGGGCCGGTGGGAGCTTTCTTT. It specifies CASRPNRGPVGAFF. This chain uses TRBV7-2 with TRBJ1-1; 9 nucleotides line up with TRBD1. V trimming: 6 bases; J trimming: 10 bases; junction bases outside the gene matches: 12. The germline gives CDR1 SGHTA, CDR2 FQGNSA. This CDR3 contains 14 residues.

As concerns this clone: Additional DNA sequences in this sample encode the identical CDR3. The chain couples TRBV6-6 to TRBJ1-6; no firm D call. CDR1 and CDR2 (germline): MNHNY, SVGAGI (reference sequence). The CDR3 consists of 15 residues. Between the trimmed V and J ends, which lost 4 bases and 10 bases, there was a span of 17 bases. CDR3 sequence reads: CASSSNRPQISPLHF. CDR3 coding DNA: TGTGCCAGCAGTTCCAATCGACCACAGATCTCACCCCTCCACTTT.

The chain employs TRBV14 and TRBJ1-1; TRBD1 agrees at 9 bases. With V trimmed by 4 bases and J by 7 bases, 10 bases remained unmatched. Germline V gene data show CDR1 as SGHDN and CDR2 as FVKESK. This CDR3 is built from 15 residues. The CDR3 protein is CASSPLRDRVIEAFF. DNA of the CDR3: TGTGCCAGCAGCCCACTCCGGGACAGGGTAATTGAAGCTTTCTTT.

The chain employs TRBV13 and TRBJ2-7; TRBD1 agrees at 12 bases. The CDR3 extends over 14 amino acids. Germline V CDR1 and CDR2: PRHDT, FYEKMQ (reference sequence). The V and J ends lost 5 bases and 6 bases, in that order; junction bases with no gene match: 5. The CDR3 DNA reads as TGTGCCAGCAGCCTCGGGACAGGGGGCTCCGAGCAGTACTTC. The encoded protein is CASSLGTGGSEQYF.

The chain is built from TRBV5-8 and TRBJ2-5, with TRBD1 as a possible D gene (6 bases). Germline CDR1 and CDR2: SGHTS and YDEGEE. CDR3 size: 14 residues. With 1 base removed from V and 2 bases from J, the gap between germline ends came to 9 bases. The CDR3 region is CASSLRDTQETQYF. CDR3 nucleotide sequence: TGTGCCAGCAGCTTGCGGGACACACAAGAGACCCAGTACTTC. Full variable domain (rest looked up from reference TRBV5-8 and TRBJ2-5): EAGVTQSPTHLIKTRGQQATLRCSPISGHTSVYWYQQALGLGLQFLLWYDEGEERNRGNFPPRFSGRQFPNYSSELNVNALELEDSALYLCASSLRDTQETQYFGPGTRLLVL.

The chain employs TRBV19 and TRBJ2-7; 14 bases match TRBD2. The V segment lost 5 bases and the J segment 3 bases; nucleotides outside the gene matches: 9. Germline lookup yields CDR1 LNHDA and CDR2 SQIVND (reference sequence). The CDR3 covers 17 residues. CDR3 coding DNA: TGTGCCAGTAGTGAGAGGACTAGCGGGAGGAGCGACTACGAGCAGTACTTC. Translated, it gives CASSERTSGRSDYEQYF.

The rearrangement links TRBV5-8 to TRBJ1-6; 8 bases match TRBD1. The V gene's germline CDR1 is SGHTS and CDR2 YDEGEE. V dropped 4 bases and J dropped 7; count of bases not matched to a gene: 7. The CDR3 loop spans 15 amino acids. The CDR3 sequence is CASSPGQGKNSPLHF. The DNA of the CDR3 is TGTGCCAGCAGCCCCGGACAGGGAAAGAATTCACCCCTCCACTTT.